Listed below are T cell receptor beta chains from one sample, sequenced in a study of blood T cell repertoires in COVID-19. Libraries were prepared by immunoSEQ multiplex PCR; TCRdb keeps only in-frame clonotypes and omits some of them. The sample has 200,000 or so clones; roughly 90% are singletons. Sequencing used peripheral blood. The receptors shown here come from a woman aged 45-65 years with acute or convalescent COVID-19. CDR3s include the opening cysteine and the closing phenylalanine or tryptophan. Fields, in order: V gene, J gene, clone size, D gene, CDR3 DNA, CDR3 protein. A D gene is named only where the DNA matches it firmly. The size of a clone is reported for some rows only, either as once, few or many, or as a class for expanded clones.

>TRBV6-6|TRBJ2-7|NA|NA
TGTGCCAGCAGAGTACAGGACTCCTACGAGCAGTACTTC
CASRVQDSYEQYF
>TRBV7-2|TRBJ2-7|NA|TRBD2
TGTGCCAGCAGCCACACTAGCGGGAGGGCCTACTTC
CASSHTSGRAYF
>TRBV30|TRBJ1-1|NA|TRBD1
TGTGCCTGGAATCTAAAGACAGGGGTAGGAACTGAAGCTTTCTTT
CAWNLKTGVGTEAFF
>TRBV19|TRBJ2-1|NA|NA
TGTGCCAGTACTCGCGGGATCATCGACAATGAGCAGTTCTTC
CASTRGIIDNEQFF
>TRBV20-1|TRBJ2-5|NA|TRBD2
TGCAGTGCTGGTGGCGGGAGGGAGACCCAGTACTTC
CSAGGGRETQYF
>TRBV9|TRBJ1-3|NA|NA
TGTGCCAGCAGCGTATACAGGGACAACTCTGGAAACACCATATATTTT
CASSVYRDNSGNTIYF
>TRBV11-2|TRBJ2-7|NA|TRBD2
TGTGCCAGCAGCCCCATGGGGCTAGCGGAATACGAGCAGTACTTC
CASSPMGLAEYEQYF
>TRBV19|TRBJ2-1|NA|TRBD1
TGTGCCAGTAGTCCCATGAAGGGGGCCCAAGGGCAGTTCTTC
CASSPMKGAQGQFF
>TRBV10-1|TRBJ2-3|NA|NA
TGCGCCAGCAGTGATGTAGCGACAGATACGCAGTATTTT
CASSDVATDTQYF
>TRBV10-3|TRBJ1-5|once|NA
TGTGCCATCAGGGGGGGGGACAATCAGCCCCAGCATTTT
CAIRGGDNQPQHF
>TRBV5-5|TRBJ1-1|NA|TRBD1
TGTGCCAGCAGCATAACGGCGGGGACAGGGACTGCTGGAGGAGCTTTCTTT
CASSITAGTGTAGGAFF
>TRBV30|TRBJ1-2|NA|TRBD1
TGTGCCTGTCCCGGGACAGCTCACTATGGCTACACCTTC
CACPGTAHYGYTF
>TRBV5-1|TRBJ2-5|NA|NA
TGCGCCAGCAGCAGAGGGGGCGCGGGGGAGACCCAGTACTTC
CASSRGGAGETQYF
>TRBV7-6|TRBJ1-1|NA|NA
TGTGCCAGCAGCCCCCAAAGTGGAGGCACTGAAGCTTTCTTT
CASSPQSGGTEAFF
>TRBV25-1|TRBJ1-4|once|NA
TGTGCCAGCAGTGAATATGGAGGACTTGCGGAAAAACTGTTTTTT
CASSEYGGLAEKLFF
>TRBV11-2|TRBJ2-7|NA|NA
TGTGCCAGCAGGAAGGAAGGGGACGAGCAGTACTTC
CASRKEGDEQYF
>TRBV7-6|TRBJ1-3|NA|NA
TGTGCCAGCAGCTTAGCGCAGGGTATAGGAAACACCATATATTTT
CASSLAQGIGNTIYF
>TRBV2|TRBJ2-3|NA|NA
TGTGCCAGCAGTACGACAGGCACAGATACGCAGTATTTT
CASSTTGTDTQYF
>TRBV7-9|TRBJ2-6|NA|TRBD1
TGTGCCAGCAGACAAAAGGACAGGGGGTCCACTGGGGCCAACGTCCTGACTTTC
CASRQKDRGSTGANVLTF
>TRBV11-2|TRBJ1-1|NA|TRBD1
TGTGCCAGCAGCCGACCTACAGGGGGAAAGACTGAAGCTTTCTTT
CASSRPTGGKTEAFF
>TRBV19|TRBJ2-3|once|NA
TGTGCCAGTAGTATGGGACTCCTGCTTGGTACGCAGTATTTT
CASSMGLLLGTQYF
>TRBV18|TRBJ1-1|NA|TRBD1
TGTGCCAGCTCACCAAGGACAGGTGGTAATGAAGCTTTCTTT
CASSPRTGGNEAFF
>TRBV29-1|TRBJ2-7|once|NA
TGCAGCGCGCAGGGGGGTACCTACGAGCAGTACTTC
CSAQGGTYEQYF
>TRBV4-2|TRBJ2-3|NA|NA
TGTGCCAGCAGCCGTGGCGGGGGCGTCACAGATACGCAGTATTTT
CASSRGGGVTDTQYF